Following are 7 T cell receptor beta chains from one sample sequenced in a study of T cell responses to AZD1222 COVID-19 vaccine. The assay was immunoSEQ multiplex PCR, and TCRdb's table has in-frame clones only and misses some. Of about 130,000 clones listed, roughly 89% are singletons. The specimen was peripheral blood, collected 28 days after the second AZD1222 dose. The source of these receptors is an adult who received the AZD1222 COVID-19 vaccine.

This clone was observed a single time. The chain employs TRBV19 and TRBJ2-6, with D tentatively TRBD1 (6 bases). The CDR3 totals 16 residues. Trimming pared 3 bases from V and 2 bases from J, leaving 11 bases between. Germline V lookup: CDR1 LNHDA, CDR2 SQIVND (reference sequence). The CDR3 spells CASSISGATGANVLTF. CDR3 nucleotide sequence: TGTGCCAGTAGTATTTCAGGGGCGACTGGGGCCAACGTCCTGACTTTC.

The chain is built from TRBV4-2 and TRBJ1-1; 9 bases are a match to TRBD1. The V segment lost 4 bases and the J segment 1 base; nucleotides outside the gene matches: 4. The length of the CDR3 is 15 residues. Germline CDR1 is LGHNA and CDR2 is YNFKEQ. CDR3: CASSPKQGANTEAFF. DNA for the CDR3: TGTGCCAGCAGCCCGAAACAGGGGGCGAACACTGAAGCTTTCTTT.

The CDR3 DNA follows: TGCAGCGTTGAACCGACAGGGACTAACTATGGCTACACCTTC. This encodes CSVEPTGTNYGYTF. The rearrangement uses TRBV29-1 and TRBJ1-2; 7 positions agree with TRBD1. The ends lost 2 bases at V and 0 bases at J; junction bases unmatched: 3. The CDR3 sequence is 14 residues long. Germline V gene lookup returns CDR1 SQVTM and CDR2 ANQGSEA. Full variable domain (rest looked up from reference TRBV29-1 and TRBJ1-2): SAVISQKPSRDICQRGTSLTIQCQVDSQVTMMFWYRQQPGQSLTLIATANQGSEATYESGFVIDKFPISRPNLTFSTLTVSNMSPEDSSIYLCSVEPTGTNYGYTFGSGTRLTVV.

The V and J genes are TRBV4-3 and TRBJ1-1; D perhaps matches TRBD1 (5 bases). The germline gives CDR1 LGHNA, CDR2 YSLEER. V was shortened by 4 bases and J by 4 bases, with 7 bases between the two germline ends. The CDR3 extends over 12 amino acids. CDR3 in amino acids: CASSPGGTEAFF. The CDR3 DNA is TGCGCCAGCAGCCCGGGGGGCACTGAAGCTTTCTTT.

The V gene is TRBV27, the J gene TRBJ1-4; D perhaps matches TRBD1 (6 bases). CDR3 length: 14 amino acids. Germline CDR1 MNHEY, CDR2 SMNVEV (reference sequence). The V end lost 0 bases, the J end lost 8 bases, and 10 bases lay between the germline ends. This CDR3 reads CASSLSGHGEKLFF. The CDR3 nucleotides read TGTGCCAGCAGTTTATCGGGACACGGAGAAAAACTGTTTTTT.

The chain joins TRBV24-1 to TRBJ2-1, with 10 nucleotides matching TRBD1. J lost 2 bases, V lost 4 bases, and 4 bases had no gene match. Germline CDR1 KGHDR, CDR2 SFDVKD. CDR3 size: 16 residues. CDR3 in DNA: TGTGCCACCAGTGAGTTCGGACAGGGGGCCTACAATGAGCAGTTCTTC. Its protein is CATSEFGQGAYNEQFF.

This clone has a single count. The V call is TRBV23-1, the J call TRBJ2-3; D unresolved. TRBV23-1 is filed as an ORF, its function uncertain. V lost 4 bases and J lost 0, with 11 bases in between. The CDR3 has 15 residues. CDR3 amino acids: CASSRTDPSTDTQYF. The CDR3 DNA reads TGCGCCAGCAGTCGGACGGATCCTAGCACAGATACGCAGTATTTT.